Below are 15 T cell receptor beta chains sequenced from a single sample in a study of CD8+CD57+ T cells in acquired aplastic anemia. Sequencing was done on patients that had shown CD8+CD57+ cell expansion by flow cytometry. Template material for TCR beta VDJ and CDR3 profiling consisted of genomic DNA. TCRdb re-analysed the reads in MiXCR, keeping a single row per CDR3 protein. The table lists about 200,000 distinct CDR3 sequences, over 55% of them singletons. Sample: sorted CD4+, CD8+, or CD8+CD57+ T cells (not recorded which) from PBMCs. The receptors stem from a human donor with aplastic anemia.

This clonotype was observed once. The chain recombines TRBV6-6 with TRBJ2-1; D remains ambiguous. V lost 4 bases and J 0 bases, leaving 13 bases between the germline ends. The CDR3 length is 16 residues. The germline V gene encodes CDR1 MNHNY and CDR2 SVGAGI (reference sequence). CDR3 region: CASSSPGGSSYNEQFF. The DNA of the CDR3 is TGTGCCAGCAGTTCCCCAGGCGGTAGCTCCTACAATGAGCAGTTCTTC.

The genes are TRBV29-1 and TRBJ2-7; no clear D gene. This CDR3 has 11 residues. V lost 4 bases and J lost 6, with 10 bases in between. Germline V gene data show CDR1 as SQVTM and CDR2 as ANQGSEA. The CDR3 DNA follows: TGCAGCGTTGTATCGGGTGGCGAGCAGTACTTC. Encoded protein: CSVVSGGEQYF.

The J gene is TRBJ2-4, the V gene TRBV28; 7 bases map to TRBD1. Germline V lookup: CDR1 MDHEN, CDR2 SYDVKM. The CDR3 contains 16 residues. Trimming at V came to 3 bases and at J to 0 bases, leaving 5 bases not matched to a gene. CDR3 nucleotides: TGTGCCAGCAGTTTTAACAGGGGTCTAGCCAAAAACATTCAGTACTTC. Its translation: CASSFNRGLAKNIQYF.

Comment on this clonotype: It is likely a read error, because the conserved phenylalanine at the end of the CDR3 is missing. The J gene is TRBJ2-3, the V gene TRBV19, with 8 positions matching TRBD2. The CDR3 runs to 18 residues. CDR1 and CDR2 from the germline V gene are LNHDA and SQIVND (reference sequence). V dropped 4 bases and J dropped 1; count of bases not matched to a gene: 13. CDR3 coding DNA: TGTGCCAGTAGTAAGAGCGGGAGAGGACCTGTCGGCACAGATACGCAGTATTCT. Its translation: CASSKSGRGPVGTDTQYS.

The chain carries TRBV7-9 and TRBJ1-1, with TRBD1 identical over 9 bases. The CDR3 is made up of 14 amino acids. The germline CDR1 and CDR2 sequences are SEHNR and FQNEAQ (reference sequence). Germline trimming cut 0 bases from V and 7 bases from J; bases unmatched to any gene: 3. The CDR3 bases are TGTGCCAGCAGCTTAGCCTCGGGACAGGGTGAAGCTTTCTTT. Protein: CASSLASGQGEAFF.

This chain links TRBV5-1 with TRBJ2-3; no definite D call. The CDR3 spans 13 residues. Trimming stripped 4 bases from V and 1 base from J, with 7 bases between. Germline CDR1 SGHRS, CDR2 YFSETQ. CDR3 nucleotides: TGCGCCAGCAGCCAGATCGGCACAGATACGCAGTATTTT. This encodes CASSQIGTDTQYF.

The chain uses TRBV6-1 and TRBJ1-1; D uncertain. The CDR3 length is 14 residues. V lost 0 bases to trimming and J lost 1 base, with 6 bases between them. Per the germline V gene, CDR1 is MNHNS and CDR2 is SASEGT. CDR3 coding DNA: TGTGCCAGCAGTGAAGCGGAGGGGAACACTGAAGCTTTCTTT. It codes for CASSEAEGNTEAFF.

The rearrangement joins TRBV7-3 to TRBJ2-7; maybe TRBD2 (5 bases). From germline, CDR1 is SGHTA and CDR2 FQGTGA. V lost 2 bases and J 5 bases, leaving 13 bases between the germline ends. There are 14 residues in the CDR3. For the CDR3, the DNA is TGTGCCAGCAGCTTAGAGGGCAGGTACGACGAGCAGTACTTC. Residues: CASSLEGRYDEQYF.

The chain's CDR3 is CASSRWGSNSPLHF. The DNA for the CDR3 is TGCGCCAGCAGCCGTTGGGGTAGTAATTCACCCCTCCACTTT. The V call is TRBV5-1, the J call TRBJ1-6, with D hard to call. The CDR3 length is 14 residues. Germline V gene data show CDR1 as SGHRS and CDR2 as YFSETQ. Trimming pared 4 bases from V and 6 bases from J, leaving 11 bases between.

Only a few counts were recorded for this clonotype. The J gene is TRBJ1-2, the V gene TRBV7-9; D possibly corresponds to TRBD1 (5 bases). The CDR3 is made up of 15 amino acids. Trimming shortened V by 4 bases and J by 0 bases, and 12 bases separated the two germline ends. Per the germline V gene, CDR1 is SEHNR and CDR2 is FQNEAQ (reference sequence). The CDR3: CASSSSRQTNYGYTF. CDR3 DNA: TGTGCCAGCAGCTCCTCCCGACAGACTAACTATGGCTACACCTTC.

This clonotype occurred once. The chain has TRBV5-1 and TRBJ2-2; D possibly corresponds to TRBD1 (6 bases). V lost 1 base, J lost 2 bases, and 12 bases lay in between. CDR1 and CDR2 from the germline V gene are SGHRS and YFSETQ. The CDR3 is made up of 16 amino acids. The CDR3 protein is CASSLKGHPNTGELFF. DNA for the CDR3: TGCGCCAGCAGCTTGAAGGGACACCCAAACACCGGGGAGCTGTTTTTT.

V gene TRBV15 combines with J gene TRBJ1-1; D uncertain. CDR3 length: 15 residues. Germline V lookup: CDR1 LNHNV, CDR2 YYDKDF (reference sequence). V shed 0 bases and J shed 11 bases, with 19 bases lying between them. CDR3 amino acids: CATSRDVGRSRLAFF. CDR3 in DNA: TGTGCCACCAGCAGAGATGTAGGTAGGAGCAGGCTGGCTTTCTTT.

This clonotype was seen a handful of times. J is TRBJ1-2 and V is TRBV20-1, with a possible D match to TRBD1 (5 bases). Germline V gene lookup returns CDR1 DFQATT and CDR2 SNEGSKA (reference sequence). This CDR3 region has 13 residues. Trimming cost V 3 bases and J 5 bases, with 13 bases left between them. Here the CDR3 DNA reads TGCAGTGCTAGCAGGGTAGGGGAGTATGGCTACACCTTC. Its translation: CSASRVGEYGYTF.

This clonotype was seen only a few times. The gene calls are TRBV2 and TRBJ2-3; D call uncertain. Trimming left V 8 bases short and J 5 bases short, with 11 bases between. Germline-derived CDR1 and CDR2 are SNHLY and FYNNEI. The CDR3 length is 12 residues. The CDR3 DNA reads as TGTGCCAGCGGCCCCACGGGAGATACGCAGTATTTT. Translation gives CASGPTGDTQYF.

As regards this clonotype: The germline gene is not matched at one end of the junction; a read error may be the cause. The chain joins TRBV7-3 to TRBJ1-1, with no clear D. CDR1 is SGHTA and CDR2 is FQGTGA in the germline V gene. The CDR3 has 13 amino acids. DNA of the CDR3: TGTGCCAGCAGCGACCAAGAGAACACTGAAGCTCTCTTT. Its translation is CASSDQENTEALF.